Sequencing of this T cell receptor beta chain was carried out in a study of CD8+CD57+ T cells in acquired aplastic anemia. Study observations and caveats: Comparison of patients with controls identified approximately 28 shared CD8+ CDR3 sequences.

The template used for profiling TCR beta VDJ and CDR3 was genomic DNA. A single record per CDR3 protein comes from TCRdb applying MiXCR to the reads. The table includes roughly 51,000 distinct CDR3 sequences, about three quarters detected once. Points on this clonotype: Its cognate antigen is unknown.

The clonotype originates from a human donor in good health, serving as a control. What was sequenced was sorted CD4+, CD8+, or CD8+CD57+ T cells (not recorded which) from PBMCs.

CDR3 sequence (DNA): TGTGCCAGCAGCTTTAGCGGGGGATCGAACACCGGGGAGCTGTTTTTT. This gives the protein CASSFSGGSNTGELFF. This sequence joins TRBV7-3 and TRBJ2-2; 9 nucleotides match TRBD2. From germline, CDR1 is SGHTA and CDR2 FQGTGA. The CDR3 extends over 16 amino acids. V was pared by 3 bases and J by 0 bases, with 2 bases of the junction left unmatched.